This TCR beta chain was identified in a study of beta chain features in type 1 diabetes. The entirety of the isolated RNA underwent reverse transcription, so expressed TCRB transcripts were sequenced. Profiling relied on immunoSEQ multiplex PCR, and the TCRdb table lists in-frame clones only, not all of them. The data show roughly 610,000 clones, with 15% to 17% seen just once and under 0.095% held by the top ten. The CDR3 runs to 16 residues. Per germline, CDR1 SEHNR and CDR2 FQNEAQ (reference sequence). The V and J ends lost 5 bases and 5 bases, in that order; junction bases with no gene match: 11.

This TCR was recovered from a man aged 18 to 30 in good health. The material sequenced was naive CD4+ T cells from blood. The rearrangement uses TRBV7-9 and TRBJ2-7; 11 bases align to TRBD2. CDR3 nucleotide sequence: TGTGCCAGCAGCACGCATAGCGGGAGGGCCTACGACGAGCAGTACTTC. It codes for CASSTHSGRAYDEQYF.